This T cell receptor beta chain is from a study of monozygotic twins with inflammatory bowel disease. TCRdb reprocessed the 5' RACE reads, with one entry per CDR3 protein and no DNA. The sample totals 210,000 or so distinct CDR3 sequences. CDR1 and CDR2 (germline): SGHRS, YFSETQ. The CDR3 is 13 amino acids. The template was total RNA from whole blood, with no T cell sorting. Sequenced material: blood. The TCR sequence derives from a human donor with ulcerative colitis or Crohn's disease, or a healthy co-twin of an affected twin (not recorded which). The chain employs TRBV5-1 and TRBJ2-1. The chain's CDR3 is CASSLWSGYEQFF.